This T cell receptor (beta chain) was captured in a study of T cell responses to AZD1222 COVID-19 vaccine. Notes on the study in general: White British ancestry dominated among donors, who included more females, and clonal diversity was possibly underestimated. Regions left unmutated in variants are reportedly the target of nearly half of spike-specific TCRs. Every sample of the repertoires postdated the peak T cell response. Spike was spanned by vaccine-associated CD4 TCRs, with dominance at 160-218 and 743-854.

Details on this clone: Its antigen remains unknown.

The table came from immunoSEQ multiplex PCR; TCRdb's copy has only in-frame clones and leaves some out. The sample lists some 150,000 clones, 90% seen once, with about 3.5% in the top ten. This CDR3 spans 15 amino acids. The ends were cut back, 3 bases at V and 4 bases at J, with 13 bases in the middle. Per germline, CDR1 SNHLY and CDR2 FYNNEI. V is TRBV2 and J is TRBJ1-3; no clear D gene. This TCR derives from an adult in good health. Sequences were derived from peripheral blood, sampled on day 0 of AZD1222 vaccination. CDR3 sequence reads: CASSDISPDGNTIYF. CDR3 bases: TGTGCCAGCAGTGACATCTCTCCGGACGGAAACACCATATATTTT.